A single sample is the source of the 7 T cell receptor beta chains below, sequenced in a study of blood T cells in healthy people across ages. A second about 6 to 12 cycle PCR used barcoded and J-beta primers. TCRdb re-called the 5' RACE reads with MiXCR, one entry per CDR3 protein. The repertoire has 550,000 to 600,000 distinct CDR3 sequences, 25% to 30% of them found once; the top ten carry around 20%. Material for sequencing was blood. The source is a woman in her 70s in good health.

The chain has TRBV6-2 or TRBV6-3 and TRBJ2-7; perhaps TRBD2 as D (6 bases). Germline CDR1 is MNHEY and CDR2 is SVGEGT. This CDR3 spans 18 amino acids. The V and J ends lost 0 bases and 2 bases respectively, with 20 bases between them. The CDR3 region has the DNA TGTGCCAGCAGTTACTCCACAATAACGGGGGACCTCCCCTACGAGCAGTACTTC. Its translation is CASSYSTITGDLPYEQYF.

This clonotype has a handful of counts. The J gene is TRBJ2-5, the V gene TRBV3-1; perhaps TRBD2 as D (6 bases). The end of the DNA fits TRBJ2-1 better, so the J call may be wrong. Germline V gene lookup returns CDR1 LGHDT and CDR2 YNNKEL (reference sequence). This CDR3 is built from 13 residues. The CDR3 region is CASSQDVGGEQFF. The CDR3 nucleotides read TGTGCCAGCAGCCAAGATGTGGGGGGTGAGCAGTTCTTC.

With regard to this clonotype: The conserved final phenylalanine or tryptophan is absent from the CDR3, which likely points to a read error. The chain uses TRBV5-4 and TRBJ2-7; D not resolved. V lost 3 bases to trimming and J lost 2 bases, with 12 bases between them. The germline CDR1 and CDR2 sequences are SGHNT and YYREEE (reference sequence). This CDR3 is built from 14 residues. The CDR3 is CASSSPGHAYEQYL. The CDR3, as DNA: TGTGCCAGCAGCTCCCCCGGGCATGCCTACGAGCAGTACCTC.

The CDR3 reads CASSVERHEKLFF. The DNA of the CDR3 is TGTGCCAGCAGTGTTGAAAGGCATGAAAAACTGTTTTTT. The chain couples TRBV2 to TRBJ1-4; D remains ambiguous. Germline CDR1 reads SNHLY; CDR2 reads FYNNEI. The V end lost 4 bases, the J end lost 6 bases, and 9 bases lay between the germline ends. CDR3 length: 13 amino acids.

The rearrangement joins TRBV10-3 to TRBJ1-4, with D uncertain. The CDR3 runs to 14 residues. V shed 3 bases and J shed 8 bases, with 13 bases lying between them. Germline CDR1 and CDR2: ENHRY and SYGVKD. CDR3 nucleotides: TGTGCCATCAGTGAAGGAGGCTCACAGGAAAAACTGTTTTTT. Its protein product is CAISEGGSQEKLFF.

The chain recombines TRBV29-1 with TRBJ2-5; TRBD1 aligns across 7 bases. CDR3 length: 15 residues. The J segment lost 5 bases and the V segment lost 5 bases, leaving 14 bases of the junction unmatched. The V gene's germline CDR1 is SQVTM and CDR2 ANQGSEA. As DNA, the CDR3 is TGCAGCGTTCAATTGACAGGGTCTCGGGGTGAGACCCAGTACTTC. Translated: CSVQLTGSRGETQYF.

This clonotype appeared once. The CDR3 region has the DNA TGCAGTGCTGAGGGACAGGGCCGCGCGGGTGTGTTTTTT. Translation gives CSAEGQGRAGVFF. The gene calls are TRBV20-1 and TRBJ1-4, with 9 bases that match TRBD1. The CDR3 totals 13 residues. In germline, CDR1 is DFQATT, CDR2 SNEGSKA (reference sequence). The junction had 13 bases not matched to a gene; V was cut back by 5 bases and J by 15 bases.